The clone carrying this T cell receptor (beta chain) was observed a handful of times. Its antigen is undetermined. This sample was included in a study of post-analysis software for immune sequencing data. Study overall: Both relapsing-remitting and secondary progressive multiple sclerosis featured among the disease courses, as did progressive-relapsing multiple sclerosis.

Study-wide results and caveats: With TRBV5-6, TRBV5-1 and TRBV20-1 included, 4 or 5 TRBV segments were more frequent in patients than in controls.

Unique molecular identifiers were present in the TCR beta cDNA libraries. TCRdb passed the PCR reads through MiXCR, listing each CDR3 protein once. The sample contains approximately 350,000 distinct CDR3 sequences, roughly 30% of which appear only once. V trimming: 2 bases; J trimming: 0 bases; junction bases outside the gene matches: 6. This CDR3 has 16 residues. The germline gives CDR1 MNHNY, CDR2 SVGAGI (reference sequence). Sequenced: blood. The clonotype originates from a girl between 5 and 17 years old with multiple sclerosis. The chain couples TRBV6-6 to TRBJ1-2; 7 bases agree with TRBD1. CDR3 sequence reads: CASSYEGGQPNYGYTF. In DNA, the CDR3 is TGTGCCAGCAGTTACGAGGGGGGACAGCCTAACTATGGCTACACCTTC.